These 18 T cell receptor beta chains originate from one sample sequenced in a study of brain metastases from non-small cell lung cancer. Clones were sequenced by immunoSEQ multiplex PCR, and TCRdb holds only the in-frame ones, with some missing. The sample includes some 1,200 clones, around four fifths of them seen just once. Sequencing input: tissue from a brain metastasis. The receptors were gathered from a donor at least 40 years old with non-small cell lung cancer.

This sequence joins TRBV28 and TRBJ1-2, with 10 bases aligning to TRBD1. V gave up 10 bases and J gave up 3 bases; unmatched junction bases: 17. The CDR3 loop spans 17 amino acids. Germline lookup yields CDR1 MDHEN and CDR2 SYDVKM. CDR3 nucleotides: TGTGCCACAGAGGGAGCCGGGACAGGGGACTCCCACTATGGCTACACCTTC. Translated: CATEGAGTGDSHYGYTF.

V is TRBV5-1 and J is TRBJ2-7, with no clear D. The CDR3 is 13 amino acids. Trimming shortened V by 1 base and J by 3 bases, and 8 bases separated the two germline ends. Germline lookup yields CDR1 SGHRS and CDR2 YFSETQ. CDR3 sequence reads: CASSLLGLYEQYF. The CDR3, as DNA: TGCGCCAGCAGCTTGTTAGGGCTCTACGAGCAGTACTTC.

The chain carries TRBV7-3 and TRBJ2-1, with 13 bases identical to TRBD2. Trimming at V came to 5 bases and at J to 7 bases, leaving 14 bases not matched to a gene. Germline assignment: CDR1 SGHTA and CDR2 FQGTGA. The CDR3 extends over 18 amino acids. CDR3 coding DNA: TGTGCCAGCAGCCCAAGCCCGATACTAGCGGGGGGGCGTAATGAGCAGTTCTTC. Protein product: CASSPSPILAGGRNEQFF.

The chain employs TRBV7-9 and TRBJ2-1; 9 bases are a match to TRBD2. CDR1 is SEHNR and CDR2 is FQNEAQ in the germline V gene (reference sequence). V was pared by 4 bases and J by 5 bases, with 6 bases of the junction left unmatched. The length of the CDR3 is 15 residues. The CDR3 DNA follows: TGTGCCAGCAGCTCTCGCGGGGGGGCTGACAATGAGCAGTTCTTC. It codes for CASSSRGGADNEQFF. The whole variable domain, filled in from reference TRBV7-9 and TRBJ2-1, reads DTGVSQNPRHKITKRGQNVTFRCDPISEHNRLYWYRQTLGQGPEFLTYFQNEAQLEKSRLLSDRFSAERPKGSFSTLEIQRTEQGDSAMYLCASSSRGGADNEQFFGPGTRLTVL.

The table lists this clone with a few counts. The chain links TRBV12-3 or TRBV12-4 to TRBJ1-1; the D is unclear. V was cut by 6 bases and J by 1 base, with 9 bases left in between. CDR3 length equals 13 residues. CDR3: CASSSGPNTEAFF. The CDR3 DNA sequence: TGTGCCAGCAGCTCTGGCCCGAACACTGAAGCTTTCTTT.

The genes are TRBV12-3 or TRBV12-4 and TRBJ1-5; D unresolved. Trimming pared 0 bases from V and 4 bases from J, leaving 4 bases between. The CDR3 length is 13 residues. DNA for the CDR3: TGTGCCAGCAGTTTAGCCGAGAATCAGCCCCAGCATTTT. Protein product: CASSLAENQPQHF.

The rearrangement uses TRBV29-1 and TRBJ2-5; no clear D. Germline V CDR1 and CDR2: SQVTM, ANQGSEA. V was shortened by 5 bases and J by 1 base, with 2 bases between the two germline ends. The CDR3 length is 10 residues. The CDR3 DNA follows: TGCAGCGTTCTCCAAGAGACCCAGTACTTC. Protein sequence: CSVLQETQYF.

As concerns this clone: One end of the junction is discordant with germline, which a read error may explain. This chain connects TRBV10-3 to TRBJ1-3; D gene uncertain. Germline-derived CDR1 and CDR2 are ENHRY and SYGVKD. The CDR3 is made up of 13 amino acids. CDR3 sequence reads: CAIKPSSRNTIYF. The CDR3 DNA reads as TGTGCCATCAAGCCGAGCTCTAGAAACACCATATATTTT.

This sequence joins TRBV11-3 and TRBJ2-3; 8 bases align to TRBD1. V trimming: 3 bases; J trimming: 4 bases; junction bases outside the gene matches: 6. CDR1 is SGHNT, CDR2 YENEEA, per germline. CDR3 length: 15 residues. The CDR3 reads CASSLGQAFADTQYF. CDR3 coding DNA: TGTGCCAGCAGCTTGGGACAGGCGTTCGCAGATACGCAGTATTTT.

A note on this clone: Distinct nucleotide sequences in the sample also encode this CDR3. This chain joins TRBV14 and TRBJ2-3, with D unclear. CDR1 is SGHDN and CDR2 is FVKESK in the germline V gene. The CDR3 length is 16 residues. The V and J ends lost 4 bases and 2 bases respectively, with 16 bases between them. DNA of the CDR3: TGTGCCAGCAGCCCCCCCGGTAGGTTCTACACAGATACGCAGTATTTT. It yields the protein CASSPPGRFYTDTQYF.

The chain employs TRBV6-6 and TRBJ2-3; 10 nucleotides align to TRBD2. Germline V gene data show CDR1 as MNHNY and CDR2 as SVGAGI (reference sequence). This CDR3 has 17 residues. The J segment lost 0 bases and the V segment lost 5 bases, leaving 8 bases of the junction unmatched. CDR3 DNA sequence: TGTGCCAGCAGTCCTGGACTAGCGGTATCTAGCACAGATACGCAGTATTTT. Amino acids: CASSPGLAVSSTDTQYF.

The chain has TRBV28 and TRBJ2-3, with TRBD2 matching 13 bases. J lost 4 bases, V lost 5 bases, and 9 bases had no gene match. Germline CDR1 reads MDHEN; CDR2 reads SYDVKM. The CDR3 covers 17 residues. The CDR3 bases are TGTGCCAGCAGTCCGCTAGGGACTAGCGGGGTATCAGATACGCAGTATTTT. Translating it yields CASSPLGTSGVSDTQYF.

This clone is a singleton in its sample. The rearrangement joins TRBV9 to TRBJ2-4; tentative D call: TRBD1 (5 bases). CDR3 length: 15 residues. The V end lost 3 bases, the J end lost 0 bases, and 10 bases lay between the germline ends. Looked up from germline, CDR1 is SGDLS and CDR2 is YYNGEE. The CDR3 sequence: CASSEAGLAKNIQYF. The CDR3 region has the DNA TGTGCCAGCAGCGAAGCAGGGCTAGCCAAAAACATTCAGTACTTC.

The rearrangement links TRBV7-2 to TRBJ1-1; D might be TRBD1 (6 bases). The CDR3 has 15 amino acids. Trimming cost V 5 bases and J 7 bases, with 20 bases left between them. Germline CDR1 SGHTA, CDR2 FQGNSA. The DNA for the CDR3 is TGTGCCAGCAGCCAAAGAGGGGGGCGATTCGGTGAAGCTTTCTTT. Its translation: CASSQRGGRFGEAFF.

The V and J genes are TRBV7-2 and TRBJ1-6; 7 bases map to TRBD1. CDR3 length equals 15 residues. CDR1 is SGHTA, CDR2 FQGNSA, per germline. Unmatched junction bases numbered 10, after V lost 5 bases and J lost 9 bases. The CDR3 reads CASSPTEGAASPLHF. For the CDR3, the DNA is TGTGCCAGCAGCCCGACGGAGGGGGCAGCTTCACCCCTCCACTTT.

V gene TRBV29-1 combines with J gene TRBJ1-1; possibly TRBD1 for D (5 bases). Trimming removed 4 bases at V and 4 bases at J, with 13 bases between. Germline loops: CDR1 SQVTM, CDR2 ANQGSEA. The CDR3 is 13 residues long. The CDR3 DNA reads as TGCAGCGTTGCCGAGGACATCCTCACTGAAGCTTTCTTT. Translation gives CSVAEDILTEAFF.

The V and J genes are TRBV5-1 and TRBJ2-2; 11 bases align to TRBD1. The trim removed 3 bases at V and 9 bases at J, leaving 10 bases unmatched. Germline CDR1 is SGHRS and CDR2 is YFSETQ. The CDR3 totals 16 residues. The CDR3 DNA sequence: TGCGCCAGCAGCTACGTCCCGGGACAGGGGGATCGGGAGCTGTTTTTT. It encodes CASSYVPGQGDRELFF.

The chain carries TRBV10-2 and TRBJ1-5; 9 bases line up with TRBD1. Germline CDR1 reads WSHSY; CDR2 reads SAAADI. V lost 2 bases to trimming and J lost 7 bases; unmatched junction nucleotides: 6. This CDR3 spans 15 amino acids. CDR3 nucleotides: TGCGCCAGCAGTGAGGACAGGGGGGTAAGGCAGCCCCAGCATTTT. This gives the protein CASSEDRGVRQPQHF.